This T cell receptor (beta chain) was recovered during a study of blood T cell repertoires in COVID-19. Across the study: T cells, B-cell-depleted T cells, or PBMCs supplied cDNA or gDNA.

Repertoires were generated with immunoSEQ multiplex PCR, while TCRdb's copy carries only in-frame clones and drops some. The profile shows about 200,000 clones, around 85% of them singletons. The length of the CDR3 is 16 residues. CDR1 is SGHKS and CDR2 is YYEKEE in the germline V gene (reference sequence). As concerns this clone: An end of the junction differs from the germline gene, which may be a read error.

The J gene is TRBJ1-1, the V gene TRBV5-5, with a weak D call TRBD1 (5 bases). The material sequenced was peripheral blood. The TCR comes from a man aged 60-69 years with COVID-19, enrolled during active disease. Written as DNA, the CDR3 is TGTGCCAGTAGCTTGTCAGGGACTAGAGTTGGGACTGAAGCTTTCTTT. This encodes CASSLSGTRVGTEAFF.